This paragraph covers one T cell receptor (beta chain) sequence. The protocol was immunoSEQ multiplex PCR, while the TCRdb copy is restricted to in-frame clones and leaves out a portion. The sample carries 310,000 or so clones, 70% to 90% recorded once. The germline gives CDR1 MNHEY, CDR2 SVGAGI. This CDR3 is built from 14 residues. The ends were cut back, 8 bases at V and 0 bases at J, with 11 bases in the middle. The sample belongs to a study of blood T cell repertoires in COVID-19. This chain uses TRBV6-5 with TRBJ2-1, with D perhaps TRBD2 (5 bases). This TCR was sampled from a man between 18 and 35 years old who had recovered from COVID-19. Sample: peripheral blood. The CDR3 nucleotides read TGTGCCAGCCCCATAGGGAGCTCCTACAATGAGCAGTTCTTC. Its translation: CASPIGSSYNEQFF.